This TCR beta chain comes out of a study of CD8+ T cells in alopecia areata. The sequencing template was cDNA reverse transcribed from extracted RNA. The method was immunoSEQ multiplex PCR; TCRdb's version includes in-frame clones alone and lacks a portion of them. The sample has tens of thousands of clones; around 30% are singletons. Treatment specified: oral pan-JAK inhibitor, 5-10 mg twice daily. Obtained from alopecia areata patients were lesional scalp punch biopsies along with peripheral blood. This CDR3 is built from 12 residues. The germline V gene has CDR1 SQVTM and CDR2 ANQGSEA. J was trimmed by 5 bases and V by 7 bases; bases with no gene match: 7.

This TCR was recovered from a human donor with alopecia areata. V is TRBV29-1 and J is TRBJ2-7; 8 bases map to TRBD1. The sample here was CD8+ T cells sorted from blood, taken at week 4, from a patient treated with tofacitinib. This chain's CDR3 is CSGRTGWDEQYF. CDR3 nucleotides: TGCAGCGGCCGGACAGGGTGGGACGAGCAGTACTTC.